Listed here is a single T cell receptor beta chain. An end of the junction does not agree with germline; a read error may underlie this. Looked up from germline, CDR1 is KGHDR and CDR2 is SFDVKD. The CDR3 totals 13 residues. The data were obtained in a study of blood T cell repertoires in COVID-19. Study details: The study drew acute and convalescent COVID-19 samples from the United States, Italy and Spain. T cells, B-cell-depleted T cells, or PBMCs supplied cDNA or gDNA.

As originally analysed: Amplifying reference gene primers gave estimates of nucleated cell counts. Profiled with immunoSEQ multiplex PCR; TCRdb holds only in-frame clones, not every one. The V and J calls and clone size are taken from that table; D and trimming were inferred from the DNA. The sample has 250,000 or so clones; roughly 88% are singletons. This TCR was recovered from a woman younger than 45 with COVID-19, enrolled during active disease. The specimen was peripheral blood. The chain uses TRBV24-1 and TRBJ1-5; D is ambiguous. The DNA of the CDR3 is TGTGCCACCAATGATGGCATCAATCAGCCCCAGCATTTT. Protein: CATNDGINQPQHF.